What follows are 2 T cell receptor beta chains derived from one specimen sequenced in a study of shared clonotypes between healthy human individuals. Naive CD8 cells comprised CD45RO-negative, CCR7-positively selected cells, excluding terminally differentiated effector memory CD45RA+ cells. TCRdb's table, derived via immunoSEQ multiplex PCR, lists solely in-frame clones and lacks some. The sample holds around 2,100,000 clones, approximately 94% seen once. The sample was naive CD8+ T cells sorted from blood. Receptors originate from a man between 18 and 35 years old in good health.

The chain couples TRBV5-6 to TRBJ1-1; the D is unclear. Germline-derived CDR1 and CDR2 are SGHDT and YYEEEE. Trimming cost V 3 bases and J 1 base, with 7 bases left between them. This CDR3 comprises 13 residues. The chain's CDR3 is CASSWAENTEAFF. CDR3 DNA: TGTGCCAGCAGCTGGGCAGAGAACACTGAAGCTTTCTTT.

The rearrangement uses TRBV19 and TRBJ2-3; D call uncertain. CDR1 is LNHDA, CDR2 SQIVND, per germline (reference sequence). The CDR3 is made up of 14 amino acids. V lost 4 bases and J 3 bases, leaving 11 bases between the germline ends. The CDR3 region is CASSNGQSTDTQYF. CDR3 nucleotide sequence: TGTGCCAGTAGTAATGGGCAGTCTACAGATACGCAGTATTTT.